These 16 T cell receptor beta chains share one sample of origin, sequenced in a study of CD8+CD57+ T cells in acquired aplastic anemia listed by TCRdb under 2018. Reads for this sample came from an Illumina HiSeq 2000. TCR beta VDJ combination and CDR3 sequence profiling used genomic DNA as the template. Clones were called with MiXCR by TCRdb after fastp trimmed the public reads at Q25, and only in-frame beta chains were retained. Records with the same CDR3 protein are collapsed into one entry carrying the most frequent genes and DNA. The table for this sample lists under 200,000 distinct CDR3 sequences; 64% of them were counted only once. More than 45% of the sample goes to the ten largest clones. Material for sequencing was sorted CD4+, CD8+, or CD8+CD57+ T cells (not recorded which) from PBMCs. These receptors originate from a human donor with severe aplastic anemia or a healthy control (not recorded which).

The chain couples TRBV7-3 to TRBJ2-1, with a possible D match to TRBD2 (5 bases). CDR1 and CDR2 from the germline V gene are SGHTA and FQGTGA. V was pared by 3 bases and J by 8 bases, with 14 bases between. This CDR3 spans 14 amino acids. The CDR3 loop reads CASSFVEGSHEQFF. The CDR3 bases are TGTGCCAGCAGCTTTGTAGAGGGTTCGCATGAGCAGTTCTTC.

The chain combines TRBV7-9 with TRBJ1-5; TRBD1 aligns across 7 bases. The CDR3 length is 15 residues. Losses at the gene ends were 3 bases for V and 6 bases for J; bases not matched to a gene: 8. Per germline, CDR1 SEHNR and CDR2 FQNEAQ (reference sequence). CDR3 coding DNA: TGTGCCAGCAGCTTGGCCCAGGGGGAAAGTCAGCCCCAGCATTTT. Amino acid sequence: CASSLAQGESQPQHF.

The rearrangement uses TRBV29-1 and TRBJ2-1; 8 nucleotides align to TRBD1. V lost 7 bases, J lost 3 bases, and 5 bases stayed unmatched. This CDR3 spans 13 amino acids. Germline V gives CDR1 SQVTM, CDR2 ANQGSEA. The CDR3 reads CSADRAVYNEQFF. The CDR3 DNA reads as TGCAGCGCGGACAGGGCGGTCTACAATGAGCAGTTCTTC.

CDR3 residues: CSARDPGASGRAWETQYF. The CDR3 DNA reads as TGCAGTGCTAGAGATCCGGGGGCTAGCGGGAGGGCCTGGGAGACCCAGTACTTC. The chain joins TRBV20-1 to TRBJ2-5, with TRBD2 matching 12 bases. V trimming: 0 bases; J trimming: 5 bases; junction bases outside the gene matches: 13. The CDR3 length is 18 residues. Germline V gene sequence: CDR1 DFQATT, CDR2 SNEGSKA (reference sequence).

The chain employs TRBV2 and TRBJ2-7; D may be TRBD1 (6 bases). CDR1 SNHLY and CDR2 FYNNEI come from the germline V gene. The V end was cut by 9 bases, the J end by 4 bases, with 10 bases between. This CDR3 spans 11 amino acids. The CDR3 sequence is CASPRGYEQYF. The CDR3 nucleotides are TGTGCCAGTCCCAGGGGTTACGAGCAGTACTTC.

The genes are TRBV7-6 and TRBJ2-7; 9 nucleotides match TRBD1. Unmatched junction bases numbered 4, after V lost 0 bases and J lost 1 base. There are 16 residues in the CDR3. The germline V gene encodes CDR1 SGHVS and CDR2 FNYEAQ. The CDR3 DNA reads TGTGCCAGCAGCTTAGCGGGACAGGGCCAGTCCTACGAGCAGTACTTC. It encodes CASSLAGQGQSYEQYF.

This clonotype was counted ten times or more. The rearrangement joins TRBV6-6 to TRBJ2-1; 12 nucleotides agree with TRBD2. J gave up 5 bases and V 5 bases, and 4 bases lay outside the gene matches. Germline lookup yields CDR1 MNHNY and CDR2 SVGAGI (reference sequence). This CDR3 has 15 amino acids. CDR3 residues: CASSTLAGGNNEQFF. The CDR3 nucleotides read TGTGCCAGCAGTACACTAGCGGGGGGTAACAATGAGCAGTTCTTC.

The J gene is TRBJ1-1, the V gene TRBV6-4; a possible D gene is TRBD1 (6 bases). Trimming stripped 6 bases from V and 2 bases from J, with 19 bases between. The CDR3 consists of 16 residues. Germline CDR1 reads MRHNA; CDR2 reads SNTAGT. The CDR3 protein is CASSVSGGAANTEAFF. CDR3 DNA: TGTGCCAGCAGCGTAAGCGGGGGGGCAGCAAACACTGAAGCTTTCTTT.

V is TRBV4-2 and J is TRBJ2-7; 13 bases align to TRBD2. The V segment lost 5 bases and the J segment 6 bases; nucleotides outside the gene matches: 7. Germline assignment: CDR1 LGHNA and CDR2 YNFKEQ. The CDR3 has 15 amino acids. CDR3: CASSSGTSGISEQYF. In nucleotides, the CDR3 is TGTGCCAGCAGCTCCGGGACTAGCGGGATCTCCGAGCAGTACTTC.

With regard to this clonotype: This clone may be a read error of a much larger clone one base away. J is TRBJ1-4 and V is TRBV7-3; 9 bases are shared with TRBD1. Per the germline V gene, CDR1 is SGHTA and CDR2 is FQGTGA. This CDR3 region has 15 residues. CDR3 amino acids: CTSSQTGGAGEKLFF. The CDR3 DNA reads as TGTACCAGCAGCCAAACAGGGGGCGCCGGTGAAAAACTGTTTTTT.

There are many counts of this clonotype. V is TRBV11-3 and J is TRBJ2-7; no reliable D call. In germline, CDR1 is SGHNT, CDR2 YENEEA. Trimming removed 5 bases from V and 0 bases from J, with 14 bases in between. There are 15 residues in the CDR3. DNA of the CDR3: TGTGCCAGCAGCGATTCGGGCCTCAGCTCCTACGAGCAGTACTTC. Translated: CASSDSGLSSYEQYF.

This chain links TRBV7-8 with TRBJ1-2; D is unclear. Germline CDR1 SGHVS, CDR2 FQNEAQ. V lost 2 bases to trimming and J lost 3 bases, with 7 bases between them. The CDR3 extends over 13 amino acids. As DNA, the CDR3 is TGTGCCAGCAGCTTATCTGAATACTATGGCTACACCTTC. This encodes CASSLSEYYGYTF.

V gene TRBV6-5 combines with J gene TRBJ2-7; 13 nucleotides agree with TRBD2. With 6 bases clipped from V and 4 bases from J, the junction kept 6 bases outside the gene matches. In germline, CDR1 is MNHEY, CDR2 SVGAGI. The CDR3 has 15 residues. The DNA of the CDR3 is TGTGCCAGCAGCCGACTAGCGGGGGGCCGGTACGAGCAGTACTTC. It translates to CASSRLAGGRYEQYF.

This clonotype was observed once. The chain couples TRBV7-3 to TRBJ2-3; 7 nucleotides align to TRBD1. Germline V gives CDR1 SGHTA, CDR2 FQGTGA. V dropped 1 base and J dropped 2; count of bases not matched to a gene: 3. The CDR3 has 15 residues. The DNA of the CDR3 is TGTGCCAGCAGCTTAAGGGGACAGTTCACAGATACGCAGTATTTT. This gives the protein CASSLRGQFTDTQYF. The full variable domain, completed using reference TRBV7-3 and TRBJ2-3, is GAGVSQTPSNKVTEKGKYVELRCDPISGHTALYWYRQSLGQGPEFLIYFQGTGAADDSGLPNDRFFAVRPEGSVSTLKIQRTERGDSAVYLCASSLRGQFTDTQYFGPGTRLTVL.

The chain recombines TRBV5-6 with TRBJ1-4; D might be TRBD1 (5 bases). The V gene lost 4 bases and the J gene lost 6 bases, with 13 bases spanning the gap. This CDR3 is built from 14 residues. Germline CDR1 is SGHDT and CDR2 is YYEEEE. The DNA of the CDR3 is TGTGCCAGCAGCGCAGGGAAGGGATATGAAAAACTGTTTTTT. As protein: CASSAGKGYEKLFF.

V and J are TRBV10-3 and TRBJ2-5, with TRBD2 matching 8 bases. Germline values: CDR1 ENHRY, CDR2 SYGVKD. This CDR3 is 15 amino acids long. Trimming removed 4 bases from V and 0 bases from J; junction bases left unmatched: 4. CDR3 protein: CAISVSAGDQETQYF. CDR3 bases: TGTGCCATCAGTGTCTCAGCGGGGGACCAAGAGACCCAGTACTTC.